The clone carrying this T cell receptor beta chain has a single count. V dropped 6 bases and J dropped 4 bases, with 10 bases sitting between them. The CDR3 extends over 13 amino acids. Germline-derived CDR1 and CDR2 are MDHEN and SYDVKM. Measured with immunoSEQ multiplex PCR; TCRdb has only the in-frame clones, and not every one. The table lists roughly 80,000 clones, just under 95% of them singletons. This specimen comes from a study of technical replicates of blood from a handful of donors. The sequencing sample was made of T cells isolated from PBMCs. This clonotype was sampled from a human donor in good health. The V gene is TRBV28, the J gene TRBJ1-5; D gene ambiguous. The CDR3 nucleotides are TGTGCCAGCAGGTCCGTACTAAATCAGCCCCAGCATTTT. This codes for CASRSVLNQPQHF. The variable domain in full, with the rest retrieved from reference TRBV28 and TRBJ1-5, is DVKVTQSSRYLVKRTGEKVFLECVQDMDHENMFWYRQDPGLGLRLIYFSYDVKMKEKGDIPEGYSVSREKKERFSLILESASTNQTSMYLCASRSVLNQPQHFGDGTRLSIL.